This T cell receptor (beta chain) came from a study of blood T cell repertoires in COVID-19. In the study overall: The United States, Italy and Spain supplied acute and convalescent COVID-19 samples. T cells, B-cell-depleted T cells, or PBMCs provided the cDNA or gDNA that served as material.

In the study's own analysis: Quantification of nucleated cells was approximated via reference gene primer amplification. The table came from immunoSEQ multiplex PCR; TCRdb's copy has only in-frame clones and leaves some out. The DNA was the basis for D and trimming; V, J and clone size are from that table. The sample lists roughly 250,000 clones, roughly 80% seen once, with 12% in the top ten. A single count supports this clone. Sequenced sample: peripheral blood. The receptor comes from a woman in her sixties with active or convalescent COVID-19.

The CDR3 DNA follows: TGTGCCATCACCGAGGGACAGACGAACACTGAAGCTTTCTTT. Amino acid sequence: CAITEGQTNTEAFF. This chain uses TRBV10-3 with TRBJ1-1, with TRBD1 matching over 7 bases. CDR3 length: 14 amino acids. CDR1 ENHRY and CDR2 SYGVKD come from the germline V gene. Unmatched junction bases numbered 6, after V lost 7 bases and J lost 1 base.